By proportion, the clone carrying this TCR beta chain is medium-sized. This entry comes from a study of CD8+CD57+ T cells in acquired aplastic anemia. Study details: Quantities of DNA derived from sorted CD4+ and CD8+ cells averaged 3.2 ug.

The template for TCR beta VDJ and CDR3 sequence profiling was genomic DNA. TCRdb reprocessed the reads via MiXCR and lists one record per CDR3 protein. The sample records about 160,000 distinct CDR3 sequences, around 75% being singletons. Whoever was chosen for sequencing had shown CD8+CD57+ cell expansion by flow cytometry. Material for sequencing was sorted CD4+, CD8+, or CD8+CD57+ T cells (not recorded which) from PBMCs. The receptor's source is a human donor with aplastic anemia.

The CDR3 loop reads CSARGTSGSPYEQYF. The CDR3 bases are TGCAGTGCTAGAGGGACTAGCGGGTCCCCCTACGAGCAGTACTTC. The chain couples TRBV20-1 to TRBJ2-7; TRBD2 matches 11 bases. CDR1 is DFQATT and CDR2 is SNEGSKA in the germline V gene (reference sequence). Trimming removed 1 base from V and 2 bases from J; junction bases left unmatched: 4. CDR3 length equals 15 residues.